This T cell receptor beta chain was profiled in a study of OX40 agonist ivuxolimab in advanced cancers. Regarding the study in general: Ivuxolimab, which targeted the costimulatory receptor OX40 (CD134), was an agonistic, fully human IgG2 monoclonal antibody. In the dose-escalation cohort, roughly 80% of patients were male, and the mean age was approximately 60 years, with a range of about 23 to 90. The paper reports the monotherapy dose-escalation portion (N = 52 patients) of the phase I ivuxolimab trial. The point of sequencing TCRbeta in the periphery was to test whether ivuxolimab changed TCR sequence diversity and drove clonal T-cell expansion. Prior anti-PD-1, anti-PD-L1 or anti-CTLA-4 therapy was permitted, and checkpoint inhibitors had been received by about 44% of dose-escalation patients. Of the approximately 50 dose-escalation patients, hepatocellular carcinoma was present in about 19, melanoma in roughly 15, renal cell carcinoma in 9 and head and neck cancer in 9. Intravenous ivuxolimab was administered to patients every 2 weeks at six dose levels: 0.01, 0.1, 0.3, 1.5, 3 and 10 mg/kg. Partial responses occurred in three dose-escalation patients, of whom one had hepatocellular carcinoma and two had cutaneous melanoma. Study-level results and caveats: In the 0.1-3.0 mg/kg groups, partial responders were among the patients with the lowest normalized peripheral clonal expansion, particularly in CD8+ T cells. Low levels of normalized T-cell clonal expansion were also seen in some nonresponding patients. After ivuxolimab, expanded clones were on average more numerous among CD8+ T cells than among CD4+ T cells. Which antigens the clonally expanded peripheral T cells were specific for was not determined. Clonal expansion of both CD4+ and CD8+ blood T cells was observed from baseline to week 6 at doses 0.1 to 3.0 mg/kg.

The trial excluded patients who had a history of autoimmune disease or were on systemic immunosuppression. Peripheral blood for TCR sequencing was collected from all dose cohorts at baseline, on cycle 4 day 1, and on cycle 7 day 1. Samples were obtained from an open-label, multicenter, first-in-human phase I dose-escalation trial of ivuxolimab. Adults with locally advanced or metastatic melanoma, renal cell carcinoma, hepatocellular carcinoma or head and neck squamous cell carcinoma were enrolled in the trial. CD4+ and CD8+ T cells were sorted separately from peripheral blood before TCR sequencing. For this clone: Its target antigen remains unknown. No much larger clonotype is one base removed from it; base qualities were not supplied.

For sequencing of the TCRbeta CDR3 region, genomic DNA was extracted from the sorted cells. The immunoSEQ Assay was used to sequence the TCRbeta CDR3 regions. TCRdb carries this immuneACCESS record with in-frame sequences only. Its versions omit some clonotypes, under half of them owing to an unresolved V gene in the studies checked, with the rest unexplained. The sample table holds 80,000 to 100,000 clones, of which 93% were seen once. In total, the top ten clones hold roughly 0.26% of the sample. The germline V gene provides CDR1 SGHVS and CDR2 FQNEAQ. V loses 0 bases of germline sequence and J loses 5 bases, and the interval between the two ends is 8 bases. Spanning cysteine to phenylalanine, the CDR3 consists of 14 amino acids. The sequence is cut down to CDR3 DNA, 42 bases in frame from base 1.

The origin of this receptor is an adult with an advanced solid tumor such as melanoma, head and neck, liver or kidney cancer. The starting material was CD4+ or CD8+ T cells sorted from blood, obtained in a trial of the OX40 agonist ivuxolimab. The receptor chain draws on TRBV7-8 and TRBJ1-5; a confident D gene designation cannot be given. The CDR3 has the sequence CASSLASRDQPQHF. In nucleotide form, the sequence is TGTGCCAGCAGCTTAGCTAGCAGAGATCAGCCCCAGCATTTT.